Presented here are 11 T cell receptor beta chains from one specimen sequenced in a study of diagnostic markers for celiac disease (dated by TCRdb to 2018 to 2021). Sequenced on an Illumina MiSeq. TCRdb reanalyzed the reads, keeping one entry per CDR3 protein sequence and omitting DNA. This sample's table lists 390 or so distinct CDR3 sequences. The ten largest make up approximately 44% of the sample. The sample comprised either unsorted cells or a sorted T cell fraction (not recorded which). The receptors were gathered from a human donor. This table probably holds off-target reads from a library built for another chain.

This clonotype is large by frequency. The chain has TRBV20-1 and TRBJ2-5; the D call from TCRdb, TRBD2, cannot be confirmed without DNA. CDR3 length: 13 residues. Germline-derived CDR1 and CDR2 are DFQATT and SNEGSKA (reference sequence). This chain's CDR3 is CSASAGSVETQYF.

This chain connects TRBV5-1 to TRBJ2-1; TCRdb proposes TRBD2, but this gene call is untestable without DNA. This CDR3 region has 15 residues. The germline V gene has CDR1 SGHRS and CDR2 YFSETQ. CDR3 in amino acids: CASSSGAGGYNEQFF.

Judged by frequency, this clonotype is medium-sized. The chain has TRBV7-2 and TRBJ2-3; the TCRdb D gene call, TRBD1, has no DNA to confirm it. The CDR3 length is 14 residues. CDR1 is SGHTA and CDR2 is FQGNSA in the germline V gene. CDR3 sequence reads: CASSLYPGRDTQYF.

This clonotype is medium-sized by frequency. The V gene is TRBV15, the J gene TRBJ2-5; TCRdb's D call of TRBD1 is untestable without DNA. The length of the CDR3 is 14 residues. Germline V gene lookup returns CDR1 LNHNV and CDR2 YYDKDF (reference sequence). This CDR3 reads CATSRERAGETQYF.

The chain couples TRBV20-1 to TRBJ2-3; the TCRdb D gene call, TRBD1, has no DNA to confirm it. Germline V lookup: CDR1 DFQATT, CDR2 SNEGSKA (reference sequence). This CDR3 has 18 amino acids. CDR3 residues: CSARTGTETLLSTDTQYF.

Its frequency marks this clonotype as hyperexpanded. CDR3 residues: CASSIFRGDYGYTF. The chain is built from TRBV9 and TRBJ1-2; the D gene TCRdb calls, TRBD1, cannot be checked with no DNA. Germline V CDR1 and CDR2: SGDLS, YYNGEE. The CDR3 is 14 amino acids. Full variable domain (missing parts from reference TRBV9 and TRBJ1-2): DSGVTQTPKHLITATGQRVTLRCSPRSGDLSVYWYQQSLDQGLQFLIQYYNGEERAKGNILERFSAQQFPDLHSELNLSSLELGDSALYFCASSIFRGDYGYTFGSGTRLTVV.

Measured by frequency, this clonotype is medium-sized. CDR3 region: CSAEIGTSPQFF. The chain combines TRBV20-1 with TRBJ2-1; the TCRdb call, TRBD2, lacks DNA for checking. The CDR3 sequence is 12 residues long. CDR1 DFQATT and CDR2 SNEGSKA come from the germline V gene (reference sequence).

Frequency places this clonotype as large. The chain carries TRBV20-1 and TRBJ2-1; TCRdb's D call, TRBD2, is unchecked because there is no DNA. The CDR3 length is 14 residues. Germline CDR1 DFQATT, CDR2 SNEGSKA (reference sequence). CDR3 sequence reads: CSARAGGPSNEQFF.

This clonotype is called large (0.1 to 1%) based on its frequency. The genes are TRBV20-1 and TRBJ2-7. The germline V gene encodes CDR1 DFQATT and CDR2 SNEGSKA (reference sequence). The CDR3 is made up of 11 amino acids. CDR3 in amino acids: CSAGRAYEQYF.

The chain joins TRBV24-1 to TRBJ2-1; TCRdb selects TRBD1, and the lack of DNA leaves this call unchecked. The germline CDR1 and CDR2 sequences are KGHDR and SFDVKD. The CDR3 covers 17 residues. The CDR3 reads CATSDVAGGDSYNEQFF.

V and J are TRBV5-1 and TRBJ2-5; TCRdb's assignment of TRBD2 cannot be checked, as there is no DNA. Germline V lookup: CDR1 SGHRS, CDR2 YFSETQ. The CDR3 length is 15 residues. CDR3 region: CASSPLAAGGETQYF.